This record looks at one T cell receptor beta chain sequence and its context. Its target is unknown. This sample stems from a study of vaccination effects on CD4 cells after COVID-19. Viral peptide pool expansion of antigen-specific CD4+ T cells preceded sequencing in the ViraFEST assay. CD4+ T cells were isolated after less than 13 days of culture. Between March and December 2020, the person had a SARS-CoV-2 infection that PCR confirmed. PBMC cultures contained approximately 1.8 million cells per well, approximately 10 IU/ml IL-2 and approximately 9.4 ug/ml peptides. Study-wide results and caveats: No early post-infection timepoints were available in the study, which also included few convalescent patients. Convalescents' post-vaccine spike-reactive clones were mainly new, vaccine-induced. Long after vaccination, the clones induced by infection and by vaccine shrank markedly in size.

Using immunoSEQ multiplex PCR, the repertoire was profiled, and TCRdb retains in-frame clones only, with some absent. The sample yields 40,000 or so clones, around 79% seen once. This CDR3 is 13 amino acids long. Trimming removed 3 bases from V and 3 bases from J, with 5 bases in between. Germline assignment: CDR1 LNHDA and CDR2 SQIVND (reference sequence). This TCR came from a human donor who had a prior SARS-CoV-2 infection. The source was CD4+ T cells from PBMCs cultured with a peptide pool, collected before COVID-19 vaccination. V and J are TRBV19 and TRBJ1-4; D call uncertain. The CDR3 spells CASSIPANEKLFF. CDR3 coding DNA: TGTGCCAGTAGTATCCCGGCTAATGAAAAACTGTTTTTT. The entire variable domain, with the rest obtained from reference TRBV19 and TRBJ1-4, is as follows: DGGITQSPKYLFRKEGQNVTLSCEQNLNHDAMYWYRQDPGQGLRLIYYSQIVNDFQKGDIAEGYSVSREKKESFPLTVTSAQKNPTAFYLCASSIPANEKLFFGSGTQLSVL.